This TCR beta chain was obtained from a study of radiation and T cells in renal cell carcinoma (dated by TCRdb to 2020 to 2022). For the wider study: Samples were obtained from a clinical trial, in which 15 Gy stereotactic body radiation therapy was delivered to primary renal cell carcinomas and nephrectomy was performed 4 weeks later. In total, 50 to 60 samples, comprising around 25 tumors and about 27 peripheral blood samples, were subjected to TCR beta sequencing. Across all 53 samples, several million unique CDR3 nucleotide sequences encoding 2,658,974 unique CDR3 amino acid sequences were identified.

What this sample's time point label stands for: baseline pretreatment blood. This specimen's treatment or condition label, interpreted: 15 Gy SBRT to primary tumor, nephrectomy 4 weeks later. To track tumor-enriched clonotypes, serial peripheral blood was sampled from radiation-treated patients at baseline and at 2 weeks and 4 weeks after SBRT. Every patient's renal cell carcinoma showed clear cell pathology. The QIAamp DNA Blood Mini Kit (Qiagen) was used to prepare genomic DNA for TCR sequencing. The analyses included just those samples that passed every quality control check. TCR beta libraries were generated from genomic DNA with the immunoSEQ kit, following the manufacturer's recommendations. To prepare the libraries, a first multiplex PCR with proprietary primers was run, followed by a second PCR that added unique barcodes, and a bead cleanup was done after each round. A positive control reaction and a negative control reaction, both provided in the kit, were run with every batch of samples. The final libraries were assessed on an Agilent 4200 TapeStation D1000 ScreenTape, pooled by volume, and quantified by qPCR. An Illumina NextSeq500 fitted with a MidOutput 150-cycle cartridge performed the sequencing, running 156 Read1 cycles and 15 Index1 cycles with the kit's custom primers. The pooled library was loaded at around 1.1 pM with an approximately 20% PhiX control spike-in. Processing in the source paper ran as follows. Vendor-processed data were analyzed in R, and a clonotype was defined as all T cells sharing the same CDR3 nucleotide sequence. In the clone abundance analyses, frequencies were normalized to the 10,000 most abundant clones in each sample. Before analysis, public T cell clones were removed, and these numbered fewer than six per sample on average. Tumor-enriched and baseline blood-enriched clonotypes were defined by at least a 32-fold difference in abundance between compartments. Clonotypes expanded or contracted between blood time points were identified with a beta-binomial differential abundance model. Tumor-blood repertoire similarity was measured with the Baroni-Urbani and Buser coefficient, and group comparisons used two-tailed Wilcoxon tests in R. TCRdb obtained this table from immuneACCESS and retained in-frame rearrangements with V and J assigned. These tables miss some clones; where compared with another copy, unresolved V genes account for less than half of the shortfall, and the remainder is unexplained. That table gives V, J and clone size, and the DNA gave D and trimming. The sample table shows about 140,000 clones, and around four fifths are seen once. The ten most abundant clones make up 20% to 25% of the sample.

Study-level results and caveats: Because pretreatment tumor biopsies were not available, the baseline intratumoral presence of clonotypes could not be determined. Changes in the blood repertoire were not tracked past 4 weeks after treatment. With a single-armed trial design, the study had no way to address how radiation dose or scheduling affects the TCR repertoire. In blood, the top tumor clonotypes increased between baseline and 2 weeks post-radiation and then shrank by 4 weeks, which suggests that tumor-resident clones expanded only transiently.

Reading from cysteine to phenylalanine, the CDR3 counts 16 amino acids. Only the CDR3 part of the read is kept: 48 bases, read in frame from the first base. CDR1 LNHDA and CDR2 SQIVND were looked up in the germline V gene (reference sequence). Germline trimming: 5 bases from V, 3 bases from J; junction bases outside gene matches: 6. This clone was observed a handful of times. Its antigen specificity is not known. No base quality information exists; no much larger clone differs at one position. This TCR derives from a woman in her 50s with renal cell carcinoma. Sequences were derived from blood, sampled from a patient whose treatment included radiotherapy and nephrectomy. This receptor chain uses TRBV19 and TRBJ2-3, with 12 bases matching TRBD2. The DNA is as follows: TGTGCCAGTAGTGTGCTGACTAGCGGGGGTACAGATACGCAGTATTTT. It codes for CASSVLTSGGTDTQYF.